The following is a TCR beta chain sequence with its context. What it recognizes is unknown. CDR3 length equals 18 residues. Unmatched junction bases numbered 7, after V lost 4 bases and J lost 0 bases. Germline CDR1 reads MGHRA; CDR2 reads YSYEKL. This sample was included in a study of OX40 agonist ivuxolimab in advanced cancers. Study-wide background: With a range of about 20 to 79, age averaged roughly 60 years, and 75% to 90% were male. Notes on the study in general: Researchers report that CD8+ T cells had, on average, more expanded clones than CD4+.

The cohort excluded patients with autoimmune disease history or systemic immunosuppression. The table came from immunoSEQ multiplex PCR; TCRdb's copy has only in-frame clones and leaves some out. The table shows about 48,000 clones, with 75% to 85% occurring only once. The chain links TRBV4-1 to TRBJ2-6; 9 bases map to TRBD1. Sequenced material: CD4+ or CD8+ T cells sorted from blood, taken in a trial of the OX40 agonist ivuxolimab. This TCR was sampled from an adult with an advanced solid tumor such as melanoma, head and neck, liver or kidney cancer. CDR3 residues: CASSLAGTGSSGANVLTF. CDR3 DNA sequence: TGCGCCAGCAGCCTCGCCGGGACAGGGAGCTCTGGGGCCAACGTCCTGACTTTC.